A selection of T cell receptor beta chains follows, all from one sample in a study of neurological immune-mediated disorders. TCRdb reprocessed the 5' RACE reads via MiXCR and lists one record per CDR3 protein. The sample shows tens of thousands of distinct CDR3 sequences, more than 10% of them seen only once. Sequenced material: PBMCs. The origin of the receptors is a woman aged 55-70 years with HTLV-1-associated myelopathy (HAM/TSP). The CDR3 runs from the conserved cysteine through the conserved F or W. Fields, in order: clone size, V gene, J gene, D gene, CDR3 DNA, CDR3 protein. D genes are given only for firm matches. Rows may omit the clone size; those that give it use once, few, many or a size class.

clone_size: many
v_call: TRBV12-3/TRBV12-4
j_call: TRBJ1-1
d_call: NA
cdr3_nt: TGTGCCAGCAGTTATCGACATTCGAACACTGAAGCTTTCTTT
cdr3_aa: CASSYRHSNTEAFF

clone_size: many
v_call: TRBV5-6
j_call: TRBJ2-1
d_call: NA
cdr3_nt: TGTGCCAGCAGCTTGGGTACAGGGAACACATACAATGAGCAGTTCTTC
cdr3_aa: CASSLGTGNTYNEQFF

clone_size: many
v_call: TRBV5-1
j_call: TRBJ2-7
d_call: NA
cdr3_nt: TGCGCCAGCAGCTTGGGACTAGGAGGAAACGAGCAGTACTTC
cdr3_aa: CASSLGLGGNEQYF

clone_size: many
v_call: TRBV20-1
j_call: TRBJ2-5
d_call: NA
cdr3_nt: TGCAGTGCTCCTAGTGGGCGGGAGACCCAGTACTTC
cdr3_aa: CSAPSGRETQYF

clone_size: many
v_call: TRBV9
j_call: TRBJ2-1
d_call: TRBD2
cdr3_nt: TGTGCCAGCAGCCCGCGACTAGCGGAATACAATGAGCAGTTCTTC
cdr3_aa: CASSPRLAEYNEQFF

clone_size: many
v_call: TRBV20-1
j_call: TRBJ1-2
d_call: NA
cdr3_nt: TGCAGTGCTAGAGATCATCGGGGGCTCGGCTACACCTTC
cdr3_aa: CSARDHRGLGYTF

clone_size: NA
v_call: TRBV12-3/TRBV12-4
j_call: TRBJ2-7
d_call: NA
cdr3_nt: TGTGCCAGCAGTTTAGTGGTGGGCTACGAGCAGTACTTC
cdr3_aa: CASSLVVGYEQYF

clone_size: many
v_call: TRBV5-1
j_call: TRBJ2-2
d_call: TRBD1
cdr3_nt: TGCGCCAGCAGCCCCCGGACAGGGTCCGGCGGGGAGCTGTTTTTT
cdr3_aa: CASSPRTGSGGELFF

clone_size: many
v_call: TRBV3-1
j_call: TRBJ1-2
d_call: NA
cdr3_nt: TGTGCCAGCAGCCAAGATTGGCAGGGGAACTATGGCTACACCTTC
cdr3_aa: CASSQDWQGNYGYTF

clone_size: many
v_call: TRBV29-1
j_call: TRBJ1-5
d_call: TRBD1
cdr3_nt: TGCAGCGTTGTTGACAGGGGCCTGTCTAGCAATCAGCCCCAGCATTTT
cdr3_aa: CSVVDRGLSSNQPQHF

clone_size: many
v_call: TRBV7-9
j_call: TRBJ2-7
d_call: NA
cdr3_nt: TGTGCCAGCAGCCGATTAGGGACCTACGAGCAGTACTTC
cdr3_aa: CASSRLGTYEQYF

clone_size: many
v_call: TRBV20-1
j_call: TRBJ2-4
d_call: TRBD2
cdr3_nt: TGCAGTGCTCGAAACGGGGGAGCGGCTAGCGGGAGGAGGGGCAAAAACATTCAGTACTTC
cdr3_aa: CSARNGGAASGRRGKNIQYF

clone_size: NA
v_call: TRBV30
j_call: TRBJ1-1
d_call: NA
cdr3_nt: TGTGCCTGGAGTCGGACAGACACTGAAGCTTTCTTT
cdr3_aa: CAWSRTDTEAFF

clone_size: once
v_call: TRBV24-1
j_call: TRBJ1-1
d_call: NA
cdr3_nt: TGTGCCACCAGTGATTTCCGTACCGGGGAAGCTTTCTTT
cdr3_aa: CATSDFRTGEAFF

clone_size: medium-sized
v_call: TRBV20-1
j_call: TRBJ1-2
d_call: NA
cdr3_nt: TGCAGTGCTCGTCGGGACACTGACTATGGCTACACCTTC
cdr3_aa: CSARRDTDYGYTF

clone_size: few
v_call: TRBV20-1
j_call: TRBJ2-5
d_call: TRBD1
cdr3_nt: TGCAGTGCTAGAGGGGAAATCGACAGGGTGAGAGAGACCCAGTACTTC
cdr3_aa: CSARGEIDRVRETQYF

clone_size: few
v_call: TRBV20-1
j_call: TRBJ1-1
d_call: NA
cdr3_nt: TGCAGTGCTCCCCGGGACTTTAACACTGAAGCTTTCTTT
cdr3_aa: CSAPRDFNTEAFF

clone_size: many
v_call: TRBV24-1
j_call: TRBJ2-1
d_call: NA
cdr3_nt: TGTGCCACCAGTGATTTAGGACAGAGCTCCTACAATGAGCAGTTCTTC
cdr3_aa: CATSDLGQSSYNEQFF

clone_size: many
v_call: TRBV7-2
j_call: TRBJ2-3
d_call: NA
cdr3_nt: TGTGCCAGCAGCTTACAGGGGGGCGGCTACACAGATACGCAGTATTTT
cdr3_aa: CASSLQGGGYTDTQYF

clone_size: many
v_call: TRBV7-9
j_call: TRBJ1-1
d_call: TRBD1
cdr3_nt: TGTGCCAGCAGCTACGGACAGGGCGCCGCGAACACTGAAGCTTTCTTT
cdr3_aa: CASSYGQGAANTEAFF

clone_size: medium-sized
v_call: TRBV3-1
j_call: TRBJ1-2
d_call: TRBD1
cdr3_nt: TGTGCCAGCAGCCACCCGGGACAGGGGGCCAACTATGGCTACACCTTC
cdr3_aa: CASSHPGQGANYGYTF

clone_size: once
v_call: TRBV29-1
j_call: TRBJ1-2
d_call: NA
cdr3_nt: TGCAGCGTACGGGGGATGGTAGGTGGCTACACCTTC
cdr3_aa: CSVRGMVGGYTF

clone_size: few
v_call: TRBV20-1
j_call: TRBJ2-2
d_call: TRBD2
cdr3_nt: TGCAGTGCCCTCGGGACTAGCGGGAGGGAGGCCACCGGGGAGCTGTTTTTT
cdr3_aa: CSALGTSGREATGELFF

clone_size: many
v_call: TRBV3-1
j_call: TRBJ2-7
d_call: NA
cdr3_nt: TGTGCCAGCACCCGGGGTAGCGGATTCTCCTACGAGCAGTACTTC
cdr3_aa: CASTRGSGFSYEQYF

clone_size: many
v_call: TRBV5-1
j_call: TRBJ2-7
d_call: TRBD1
cdr3_nt: TGCGCCAGCAGCTTGACAGGGGAGCACGAGCAGTACTTC
cdr3_aa: CASSLTGEHEQYF

clone_size: many
v_call: TRBV12-3/TRBV12-4
j_call: TRBJ2-1
d_call: TRBD2
cdr3_nt: TGTGCCAGCAGCCAGACTAGCGCCAACAATGAGCAGTTCTTC
cdr3_aa: CASSQTSANNEQFF

clone_size: many
v_call: TRBV20-1
j_call: TRBJ2-4
d_call: NA
cdr3_nt: TGCAGTGCGGCCCGCCAGCTAGCCAAAAACATTCAGTACTTC
cdr3_aa: CSAARQLAKNIQYF

clone_size: NA
v_call: TRBV12-3/TRBV12-4
j_call: TRBJ2-3
d_call: NA
cdr3_nt: TGTGCCAGCAGCCCCGAACGAGGGGGCACAGATACGCAGTATTTT
cdr3_aa: CASSPERGGTDTQYF

clone_size: many
v_call: TRBV27
j_call: TRBJ2-1
d_call: NA
cdr3_nt: TGTGCCAGCAGTTTTGCGGCACAAAGGGAGCAGTTCTTC
cdr3_aa: CASSFAAQREQFF

clone_size: many
v_call: TRBV20-1
j_call: TRBJ2-1
d_call: TRBD1
cdr3_nt: TGCAGTGCCCCCGGGACAGCTTGGCAGGTCTTC
cdr3_aa: CSAPGTAWQVF

clone_size: many
v_call: TRBV27
j_call: TRBJ2-7
d_call: NA
cdr3_nt: TGTGCCAGCAGTTCAGGGAGCTCCTACGAGCAGTACTTC
cdr3_aa: CASSSGSSYEQYF

clone_size: many
v_call: TRBV10-3
j_call: TRBJ2-3
d_call: TRBD1
cdr3_nt: TGTGCCATCAGTGAGTCGGGCCAGGGGGAAACAGATACGCAGTATTTT
cdr3_aa: CAISESGQGETDTQYF

clone_size: many
v_call: TRBV20-1
j_call: TRBJ2-3
d_call: TRBD2
cdr3_nt: TGCAGTGCTAGAGGGCTAGCGGGAGCAGATACGCAGTATTTT
cdr3_aa: CSARGLAGADTQYF

clone_size: few
v_call: TRBV9
j_call: TRBJ2-2
d_call: NA
cdr3_nt: TGTGCCAGCAGCGTAGAGGCCGGGGAGCTGTTTTTT
cdr3_aa: CASSVEAGELFF

clone_size: many
v_call: TRBV11-2
j_call: TRBJ2-1
d_call: TRBD2
cdr3_nt: TGTGCCAGCAGCGATAGCGGGGCTACATACAATGAGCAGTTCTTC
cdr3_aa: CASSDSGATYNEQFF

clone_size: NA
v_call: TRBV28
j_call: TRBJ2-3
d_call: NA
cdr3_nt: TGTGCCAGCAGCGGATGGGGGAGGATAGATACGCAGTATTTT
cdr3_aa: CASSGWGRIDTQYF

clone_size: medium-sized
v_call: TRBV29-1
j_call: TRBJ2-3
d_call: NA
cdr3_nt: TGCAGCGTTGAAGATCTTGGGGGCCCCACAGATACGCAGTATTTT
cdr3_aa: CSVEDLGGPTDTQYF

clone_size: few
v_call: TRBV6-4
j_call: TRBJ2-4
d_call: NA
cdr3_nt: TGTGCCAGCAGAGTGGGGAGCGGCCCCGTAGCCAAAAACATTCAGTACTTC
cdr3_aa: CASRVGSGPVAKNIQYF

clone_size: many
v_call: TRBV20-1
j_call: TRBJ1-2
d_call: NA
cdr3_nt: TGCAGTGCTAGAGATCCTGGGGCAGCGGTTAACTATGGCTACACCTTC
cdr3_aa: CSARDPGAAVNYGYTF

clone_size: medium-sized
v_call: TRBV28
j_call: TRBJ1-5
d_call: NA
cdr3_nt: TGTGCCAGCAGTGTGCGGGGCCAGGATAGCAATCAGCCCCAGCATTTT
cdr3_aa: CASSVRGQDSNQPQHF

clone_size: medium-sized
v_call: TRBV20-1
j_call: TRBJ1-1
d_call: NA
cdr3_nt: TGCAGTGCTAGAGATCCGGGCATTAACACTGAAGCTTTCTTT
cdr3_aa: CSARDPGINTEAFF

clone_size: many
v_call: TRBV27
j_call: TRBJ2-1
d_call: NA
cdr3_nt: TGTGCCAGCAGTACCACACTTAAACCCTACAATGAGCAGTTCTTC
cdr3_aa: CASSTTLKPYNEQFF